This TCR beta chain was obtained from a study of radiation and T cells in renal cell carcinoma. Turning to the study itself: Nephrectomy followed 15 Gy stereotactic body radiation by 4 weeks. The study, taken as a whole, reports: No pretreatment tumor biopsies were available for baseline clonotypes. Top tumor clonotypes rose in blood 2 weeks post-radiation, then contracted.

Time point described: baseline pretreatment blood. As for treatment: 15 Gy SBRT to primary tumor, nephrectomy 4 weeks later. Radiation-treated patients gave blood at baseline, week 2 and week 4. Sequencing was performed with immunoSEQ multiplex PCR; in TCRdb, only in-frame clones are kept and a portion is missing. The top ten clones hold 12% of a sample with about 150,000 clones, roughly 90% of them seen once. In regard to this clone: Its antigen is unknown.

This CDR3 contains 14 residues. V gave up 4 bases and J gave up 4 bases, with 11 bases separating them. Germline loops: CDR1 SGDLS, CDR2 YYNGEE. The receptor was isolated from a woman aged 50 to 60 with renal cell carcinoma. The V and J genes are TRBV9 and TRBJ1-4; D gene unclear. The sequencing used blood, collected from a patient whose treatment included radiotherapy and nephrectomy. As DNA, the CDR3 is TGTGCCAGCAGCTGGACTGCTGGTAATGAAAAACTGTTTTTT. Amino acids: CASSWTAGNEKLFF.